This T cell receptor beta chain was recorded in a study of blood T cell repertoires in COVID-19. Overall study: The cDNA or gDNA used as material had been derived from T cells, B-cell-depleted T cells, or PBMCs.

Methods used by the authors: Estimation of nucleated cell counts was performed using reference gene primer amplification. Sequenced by immunoSEQ multiplex PCR; TCRdb stores in-frame clones only, minus some. Clone size and V and J calls were adopted from that table, with D and trimming inferred from the DNA. This sample yields tens of thousands of clones, of which around 80% are seen a single time; roughly 6.7% belongs to the top ten. With 4 bases clipped from V and 4 bases from J, the junction kept 10 bases outside the gene matches. CDR3 size: 16 residues. Per the germline V gene, CDR1 is SGHNT and CDR2 is YYREEE (reference sequence).

This TCR was recovered from a man aged 55 to 69 with acute or convalescent COVID-19. This chain connects TRBV5-4 to TRBJ2-3; 9 bases map to TRBD1. The sequencing input was peripheral blood. The CDR3 DNA follows: TGTGCCAGCAGCCGAGGGACAGGGAGGGTTGCAGATACGCAGTATTTT. Protein: CASSRGTGRVADTQYF.